This passage covers 29 T cell receptor beta chains from one sample sequenced in a study of blood T cell repertoires in COVID-19. Generated by immunoSEQ multiplex PCR, the TCRdb table keeps only in-frame clones and is missing some. The sample carries roughly 95,000 clones, about 90% recorded once. The material sequenced was peripheral blood. Source of these receptors: a woman aged 45-65 years in a cohort sampled during active COVID-19.

For the CDR3, the DNA is TGTGCCAGCAGCTCCGTCGGGACAGGGGGCGCGGAGACCAAAAACATTCAGTACTTC. Encoded protein: CASSSVGTGGAETKNIQYF. This chain links TRBV5-5 with TRBJ2-4; 12 nucleotides align to TRBD1. The CDR3 is 19 residues long. V gave up 3 bases and J gave up 2 bases; unmatched junction bases: 12. The V gene's germline CDR1 is SGHKS and CDR2 YYEKEE (reference sequence).

By its share, this clone is medium-sized. V gene TRBV7-9 combines with J gene TRBJ2-3, with 12 nucleotides matching TRBD2. Trimming took 5 bases from V and 3 from J; bases not matched to a gene: 3. The CDR3 consists of 15 residues. Germline loops: CDR1 SEHNR, CDR2 FQNEAQ (reference sequence). The CDR3 region has the DNA TGTGCCAGCAGCCCCGGGACTAGCGGGACAGATACGCAGTATTTT. Translated: CASSPGTSGTDTQYF.

CDR3 protein: CASSRDRAVSPLHF. CDR3 in DNA: TGTGCCAGCAGCAGGGACAGGGCTGTTTCACCCCTCCACTTT. The chain joins TRBV5-4 to TRBJ1-6, with TRBD1 matching 9 bases. The CDR3 covers 14 residues. CDR1 is SGHNT and CDR2 is YYREEE in the germline V gene (reference sequence). Trimming at V came to 4 bases and at J to 9 bases, leaving 5 bases not matched to a gene.

The gene calls are TRBV10-3 and TRBJ1-5; tentatively, D is TRBD1 (5 bases). The CDR3 has 15 residues. V was clipped by 0 bases and J by 5 bases, with 11 bases between them. Germline assignment: CDR1 ENHRY and CDR2 SYGVKD. CDR3 nucleotides: TGTGCCATCAGTGAGTCAACGGGGGGGGATCAGCCCCAGCATTTT. It encodes CAISESTGGDQPQHF.

The chain uses TRBV21-1 and TRBJ2-3; TRBD2 is taken as the D call from the table, unchecked against the DNA. TRBV21-1 is deemed a pseudogene. The CDR3 is 20 residues long. The CDR3 here is CASSKGTSGGRVHHTDTQYF. The CDR3 DNA follows: TGTGCCAGCAGCAAAGGGACTAGCGGGGGAAGGGTTCACCACACAGATACGCAGTATTTT.

The CDR3 coding sequence is TGTGCCAGCAGTTTTAACAATGAGCAGTTCTTC. It codes for CASSFNNEQFF. The chain has TRBV27 and TRBJ2-1; unclear D gene. The length of the CDR3 is 11 residues. CDR1 and CDR2 (germline): MNHEY, SMNVEV (reference sequence). V gave up 3 bases and J gave up 5 bases, with 2 bases separating them.

The chain couples TRBV5-5 to TRBJ2-7, with D possibly TRBD2 on 6 matching bases. CDR1 is SGHKS and CDR2 is YYEKEE in the germline V gene (reference sequence). The CDR3 totals 18 residues. The V end was cut by 4 bases, the J end by 3 bases, with 26 bases between. The CDR3 spells CASSDLPEAGRNYYEQYF. CDR3 DNA sequence: TGTGCCAGCAGCGATCTTCCGGAGGCGGGGAGGAATTACTACGAGCAGTACTTC.

The V gene is TRBV6-1, the J gene TRBJ1-2; unclear D gene. V dropped 2 bases and J dropped 2 bases, with 9 bases sitting between them. Germline V gene lookup returns CDR1 MNHNS and CDR2 SASEGT. The CDR3 is 14 residues long. The CDR3 DNA sequence: TGTGCCAGCAGTGAAAGTCGCAGGAACTATGGCTACACCTTC. Translation: CASSESRRNYGYTF.

The table lists this clone with a count of one. This chain joins TRBV6-5 and TRBJ2-1; 11 bases match TRBD2. The germline V gene encodes CDR1 MNHEY and CDR2 SVGAGI. The CDR3 contains 11 residues. Trimming cost V 6 bases and J 15 bases; bases outside gene matches: 4. The chain's CDR3 is CASSGTSGRFF. CDR3 nucleotides: TGTGCCAGCAGCGGGACTAGCGGTCGGTTCTTC.

The gene calls are TRBV5-1 and TRBJ2-3; D is possibly TRBD2 (6 bases). The CDR3 loop spans 16 amino acids. V lost 2 bases and J lost 1, with 14 bases in between. Germline-derived CDR1 and CDR2 are SGHRS and YFSETQ. In DNA form, the CDR3 reads TGCGCCAGCAGCTTCGTCGGCCCGGGGGGCACAGATACGCAGTATTTT. Translation gives CASSFVGPGGTDTQYF.

The rearrangement uses TRBV6-5 and TRBJ1-2, with a weak D call TRBD1 (5 bases). V shed 6 bases and J shed 4 bases, with 12 bases lying between them. The CDR3 totals 13 residues. Germline V gene lookup returns CDR1 MNHEY and CDR2 SVGAGI. The CDR3 is CASRTQDGYGYTF. The CDR3 DNA reads TGTGCCAGCAGAACACAGGACGGCTATGGCTACACCTTC.

This clone has just a few counts. The genes are TRBV4-1 and TRBJ1-6; no definite D call. CDR3 length: 16 residues. Germline V gene lookup returns CDR1 MGHRA and CDR2 YSYEKL. The V gene lost 2 bases and the J gene lost 9 bases, with 17 bases spanning the gap. The CDR3 DNA sequence: TGCGCCAGCAGCCAACCCCTCAAGTCTGCGGGTTCACCCCTCCACTTT. The encoded protein is CASSQPLKSAGSPLHF.

The chain employs TRBV19 and TRBJ1-5; tentatively, D is TRBD1 (6 bases). The CDR3 sequence is 12 residues long. Trimming took 8 bases from V and 7 from J, leaving 12 bases between them. CDR1 is LNHDA, CDR2 SQIVND, per germline (reference sequence). This CDR3 is CASAGVGQPQHF. CDR3 in DNA: TGTGCCAGTGCAGGGGTTGGACAGCCCCAGCATTTT.

J is TRBJ1-1 and V is TRBV5-8, with D possibly being TRBD1 (6 bases). Germline CDR1 and CDR2: SGHTS and YDEGEE. The CDR3 extends over 14 amino acids. V lost 2 bases, J lost 4 bases, and 12 bases lay in between. Written as DNA, the CDR3 is TGTGCCAGCAGCTTACGGACAGAACCCACTGAAGCTTTCTTT. As protein: CASSLRTEPTEAFF.

V usage is TRBV7-9 and J usage is TRBJ1-1; 10 bases fit TRBD1. Losses at the gene ends were 4 bases for V and 5 bases for J; bases not matched to a gene: 1. Per germline, CDR1 SEHNR and CDR2 FQNEAQ (reference sequence). CDR3 length: 13 amino acids. The CDR3, as DNA: TGTGCCAGCAGCTGGACAGGGGGGACTGAAGCTTTCTTT. Amino acids: CASSWTGGTEAFF. Supplemented by reference TRBV7-9 and TRBJ1-1, the full variable domain reads DTGVSQNPRHKITKRGQNVTFRCDPISEHNRLYWYRQTLGQGPEFLTYFQNEAQLEKSRLLSDRFSAERPKGSFSTLEIQRTEQGDSAMYLCASSWTGGTEAFFGQGTRLTVV.

The V call is TRBV4-2, the J call TRBJ1-2; tentatively, D is TRBD1 (6 bases). CDR1 and CDR2 from the germline V gene are LGHNA and YNFKEQ. The CDR3 length is 14 residues. Trimming took 2 bases from V and 4 from J, leaving 11 bases between them. The CDR3 bases are TGTGCCAGCAGCCAACAGACAGGTTCCTATGGCTACACCTTC. Amino acids: CASSQQTGSYGYTF.

This chain links TRBV18 with TRBJ2-5, with no clear D. Trimming shortened V by 6 bases and J by 0 bases, and 5 bases separated the two germline ends. Germline lookup yields CDR1 KGHSH and CDR2 LQKENI. CDR3 length equals 12 residues. CDR3 residues: CASSQYQETQYF. CDR3 sequence (DNA): TGTGCCAGCTCTCAGTACCAAGAGACCCAGTACTTC.

The V gene is TRBV23-1, the J gene TRBJ1-5; D remains ambiguous. TRBV23-1 qualifies as an ORF whose function is uncertain. V lost 2 bases, J lost 1 base, and 24 bases lay in between. This CDR3 region has 20 residues. The CDR3 loop reads CASSQASPVEGGWSNQPQHF. CDR3 DNA: TGCGCCAGCAGTCAAGCCTCCCCCGTCGAGGGCGGGTGGAGCAATCAGCCCCAGCATTTT.

This chain joins TRBV3-1 (or the pseudogene TRBV3-2) and TRBJ1-6; D uncertain. This CDR3 is built from 14 residues. Germline CDR1 LGHDT, CDR2 YNNKEL (reference sequence). V gave up 2 bases and J gave up 10 bases, with 12 bases separating them. The CDR3 coding sequence is TGTGCCAGCAGCCAATCGTTCCTGGGCTCACCCCTCCACTTT. Translation gives CASSQSFLGSPLHF.

This clone has a handful of counts. The CDR3 spells CASIRTGVGYGYTF. CDR3 DNA: TGTGCCAGTATCCGAACAGGGGTAGGGTATGGCTACACCTTC. The chain is built from TRBV19 and TRBJ1-2; TRBD1 agrees at 7 bases. The CDR3 runs 14 residues. CDR1 and CDR2 from the germline V gene are LNHDA and SQIVND (reference sequence). J was trimmed by 5 bases and V by 7 bases; bases with no gene match: 10.

This chain uses TRBV6-4 with TRBJ2-1, with TRBD2 identical over 7 bases. The CDR3 has 14 residues. Germline trimming cut 10 bases from V and 0 bases from J; bases unmatched to any gene: 6. Germline lookup yields CDR1 MRHNA and CDR2 SNTAGT. The DNA for the CDR3 is TGTGCCACCTCGGCTAGCGGCTCCTACAATGAGCAGTTCTTC. This encodes CATSASGSYNEQFF.

The chain employs TRBV28 and TRBJ1-3, with D uncertain. V was clipped by 5 bases and J by 4 bases, with 12 bases between them. Germline V gene data show CDR1 as MDHEN and CDR2 as SYDVKM. This CDR3 comprises 14 residues. CDR3 nucleotides: TGTGCCAGCAGTCGCTCGGGAGCAGGAAACACCATATATTTT. Translation: CASSRSGAGNTIYF.

The chain has TRBV4-2 and TRBJ2-3, with D perhaps TRBD2 (5 bases). The CDR3 sequence is 17 residues long. Trimming stripped 0 bases from V and 3 bases from J, with 16 bases between. Germline V gives CDR1 LGHNA, CDR2 YNFKEQ. CDR3 DNA sequence: TGTGCCAGCAGCCAAGATCGAGAGGGCCCGGAGACAGATACGCAGTATTTT. It yields the protein CASSQDREGPETDTQYF.

For the CDR3, the DNA is TGTGCCAGCACTCTAGCGGGAGGGGTGGAGACCCAGTACTTC. It specifies CASTLAGGVETQYF. The chain joins TRBV2 to TRBJ2-5; 12 positions match TRBD2. Germline CDR1 reads SNHLY; CDR2 reads FYNNEI. The CDR3 covers 14 residues. J lost 5 bases, V lost 7 bases, and 5 bases had no gene match.

The chain links TRBV5-1 to TRBJ2-7, with D possibly TRBD2 on 5 matching bases. Deletions cut 0 bases from V and 0 bases from J, with 10 bases between. The CDR3 sequence is 15 residues long. In germline, CDR1 is SGHRS, CDR2 YFSETQ. The CDR3 loop is CASSLGGSVSYEQYF. DNA for the CDR3: TGCGCCAGCAGCTTGGGTGGTAGCGTCTCCTACGAGCAGTACTTC.

The J gene is TRBJ1-2, the V gene TRBV7-8; D perhaps matches TRBD1 (5 bases). Trimming took off 1 base at V and 5 bases at J, with 8 bases between the two ends. The CDR3 has 13 residues. Germline V lookup: CDR1 SGHVS, CDR2 FQNEAQ. This CDR3 reads CASSLERQYGYTF. In DNA form, the CDR3 reads TGTGCCAGCAGCTTAGAGAGACAGTATGGCTACACCTTC. Combining the CDR3 with reference TRBV7-8 and TRBJ1-2 gives the whole variable domain GAGVSQSPRYKVAKRGQDVALRCDPISGHVSLFWYQQALGQGPEFLTYFQNEAQLDKSGLPSDRFFAERPEGSVSTLKIQRTQQEDSAVYLCASSLERQYGYTFGSGTRLTVV.

The rearrangement joins TRBV6-1 to TRBJ1-2; TRBD1 aligns across 11 bases. CDR1 is MNHNS and CDR2 is SASEGT in the germline V gene. V trimming: 0 bases; J trimming: 3 bases; junction bases outside the gene matches: 9. The length of the CDR3 is 18 residues. The CDR3 sequence: CASSEAILWDRGDYGYTF. In DNA, the CDR3 is TGTGCCAGCAGTGAAGCGATACTCTGGGACAGGGGGGACTATGGCTACACCTTC.

This chain joins TRBV28 and TRBJ1-1, with a possible D match to TRBD1 (6 bases). This CDR3 comprises 13 residues. V lost 2 bases and J lost 4, with 8 bases in between. Germline CDR1 reads MDHEN; CDR2 reads SYDVKM. The CDR3 nucleotides are TGTGCCAGCAGTTTAGCGGGGGCCACTGAAGCTTTCTTT. Its protein product is CASSLAGATEAFF.

This sequence joins TRBV18 and TRBJ2-5; 7 bases line up with TRBD1. The CDR3 is 15 residues long. Germline CDR1 is KGHSH and CDR2 is LQKENI. The V gene end was trimmed by 8 bases and the J gene end by 6 bases; junction bases not matched to a gene: 15. This chain's CDR3 is CASGQGTGAWQTQYF. CDR3 nucleotide sequence: TGTGCCAGCGGCCAAGGAACAGGGGCCTGGCAGACCCAGTACTTC.